This TCR beta chain was recorded in a study of shared clonotypes between healthy human individuals. V lost 1 base, J lost 3 bases, and 2 bases stayed unmatched. The V gene's germline CDR1 is SGHVS and CDR2 FNYEAQ. The CDR3 totals 16 residues. On sorted subsets, replicate PCRs used 150 to 250 ng DNA, or tens of thousands of T cell genomes. Clones were sequenced by immunoSEQ multiplex PCR, and TCRdb holds only the in-frame ones, with some missing. The profile shows roughly 1,800,000 clones, about 95% of them singletons. Naive-designated CD8 cells lacked CD45RO, were positively enriched for CCR7, and omitted terminally differentiated effector memory CD45RA+ cells.

The sequence was obtained from a man in his late teens or twenties in good health. This sequence joins TRBV7-6 and TRBJ1-6; TRBD1 agrees at 8 bases. The sequenced material came from naive CD8+ T cells sorted from blood. This chain's CDR3 is CASSLGTGLYNSPLHF. DNA for the CDR3: TGTGCCAGCAGCTTAGGGACAGGGCTCTATAATTCACCCCTCCACTTT. Complete variable domain (other parts from reference TRBV7-6 and TRBJ1-6): GAGVSQSPRYKVTKRGQDVALRCDPISGHVSLYWYRQALGQGPEFLTYFNYEAQQDKSGLPNDRFSAERPEGSISTLTIQRTEQRDSAMYRCASSLGTGLYNSPLHFGNGTRLTVT.